The source of this TCR beta chain is a study of siplizumab effects on memory and regulatory T cells. Broader study findings: Mean Treg-derived proportions of mappable alloreactive CD4+ clones were 68.8% for siplizumab and roughly 27% for controls.

The CDR3 covers 15 residues. V lost 1 base, J lost 3 bases, and 10 bases lay in between. Germline loops: CDR1 SEHNR, CDR2 FQNEAQ (reference sequence). This clone appeared a single time. Its matching antigen is unknown. Assays covered some 98,000 TCR templates per sample. Some clones are missing from TCRdb's copy, which holds only in-frame ones; the method was immunoSEQ multiplex PCR. The repertoire holds roughly 100,000 clones, with more than 85% as singletons. This TCR was recovered from a human donor in good health. The sample comprised CD4+ T cells sorted from blood. The rearrangement links TRBV7-9 to TRBJ1-5, with D perhaps matching TRBD1 (5 bases). The CDR3 DNA follows: TGTGCCAGCAGCTTAGGGGACCTTGACAATCAGCCCCAGCATTTT. This encodes CASSLGDLDNQPQHF.